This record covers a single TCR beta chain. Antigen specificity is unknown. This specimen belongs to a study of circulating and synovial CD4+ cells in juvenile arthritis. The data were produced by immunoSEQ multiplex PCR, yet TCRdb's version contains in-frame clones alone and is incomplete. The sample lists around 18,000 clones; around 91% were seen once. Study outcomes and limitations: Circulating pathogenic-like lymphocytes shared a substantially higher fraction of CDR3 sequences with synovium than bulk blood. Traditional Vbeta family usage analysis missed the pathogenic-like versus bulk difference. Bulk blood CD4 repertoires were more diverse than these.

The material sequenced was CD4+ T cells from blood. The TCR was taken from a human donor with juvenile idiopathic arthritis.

The CDR3 sequence is CASSYSDTYTGELFF. CDR3 coding DNA: TGTGCCAGCAGTTACTCGGACACCTACACCGGGGAGCTGTTTTTT. The chain joins TRBV6-5 to TRBJ2-2, with D perhaps TRBD1 (5 bases). V was pared by 0 bases and J by 3 bases, with 8 bases between. The CDR3 consists of 15 residues. Germline CDR1 is MNHEY and CDR2 is SVGAGI.